This TCR beta chain was found in a study of cytotoxic CD8 clonotypes in ibrutinib-treated CLL. Study-wide context: Results showed some 25 partial and 2 complete responses; following median about 68 months, approximately 14 remained remitted, about 12 advanced. Study findings and constraints: Measured clonality at baseline was greater than in age-matched healthy donors and tracked with circulating CD8+ T-cell counts. Public clonotypes, rarely seen, contracted or held steady on treatment.

As regards this clone: Its antigen is unknown.

Sequencing used immunoSEQ multiplex PCR; TCRdb keeps in-frame clones, though not all of them. The sample lists about 15,000 clones, over 60% occurring once. From cryopreserved PBMCs came about 2 micrograms of genomic DNA used for TCR beta libraries. Sequencing was performed on PBMCs, taken before ibrutinib treatment. The receptor's source is a human donor with chronic lymphocytic leukemia.

CDR3 loop: CATKDTNTGELFF. The CDR3 DNA reads as TGTGCCACCAAGGACACAAACACCGGGGAGCTGTTTTTT. The V call is TRBV15, the J call TRBJ2-2; D perhaps matches TRBD1 (5 bases). V was pared by 7 bases and J by 2 bases, with 8 bases between. This CDR3 region has 13 residues. Germline V gene lookup returns CDR1 LNHNV and CDR2 YYDKDF (reference sequence).